This T cell receptor (beta chain) was retrieved from a study of CD4 T cells in relation to SARS-CoV-2 and coronaviruses. Study-level results: The cross-reactivity analysis covered only spike protein, not other viral proteins. No donor gave both pre-pandemic and post-infection samples.

On this clone: Its specificity is unknown.

Before the COVID-19 pandemic, during about 2011-2019, CD4+ T cells were taken from unexposed donors. Naive and memory CD4+ T cells were separated from cryopreserved PBMCs. Germline values: CDR1 KGHDR, CDR2 SFDVKD. The CDR3 contains 15 residues. J was trimmed by 6 bases and V by 2 bases; bases with no gene match: 3. Naive and memory CD4+ T cell DNA was deep-sequenced without culture. Clones were sequenced by immunoSEQ multiplex PCR, and TCRdb holds only the in-frame ones, with some missing. Of tens of thousands of clones listed, 85% to 95% are singletons. This receptor was taken from a human donor in good health. Input material: naive CD4+ T cells from PBMCs. Subset specified: naive CD4+ T cells isolated by negative enrichment. This chain connects TRBV24-1 to TRBJ2-1, with 10 nucleotides matching TRBD2. In nucleotides, the CDR3 is TGTGCCACCAGTGATTGGACTAGCGGTGGCAATGAGCAGTTCTTC. Amino acid sequence: CATSDWTSGGNEQFF.